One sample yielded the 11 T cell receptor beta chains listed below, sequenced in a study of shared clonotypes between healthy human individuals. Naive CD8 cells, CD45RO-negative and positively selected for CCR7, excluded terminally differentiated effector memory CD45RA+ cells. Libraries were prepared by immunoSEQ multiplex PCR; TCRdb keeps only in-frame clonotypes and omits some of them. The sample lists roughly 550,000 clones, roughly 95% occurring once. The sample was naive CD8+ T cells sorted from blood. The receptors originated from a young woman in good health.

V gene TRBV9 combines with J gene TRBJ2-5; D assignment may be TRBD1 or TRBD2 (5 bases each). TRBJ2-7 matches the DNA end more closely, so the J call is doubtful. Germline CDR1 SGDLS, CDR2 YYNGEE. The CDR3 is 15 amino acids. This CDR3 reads CASSASPGPSYEQYF. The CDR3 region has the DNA TGTGCCAGCAGCGCCTCCCCGGGGCCCTCCTACGAGCAGTACTTC.

The CDR3: CASSTTQARRQPQHF. The CDR3 DNA sequence: TGTGCCAGTAGTACCACACAGGCCCGGCGGCAGCCCCAGCATTTT. The V and J genes are TRBV19 and TRBJ1-5; D may be TRBD1 (5 bases). The germline V gene encodes CDR1 LNHDA and CDR2 SQIVND (reference sequence). The CDR3 has 15 amino acids. The V end lost 4 bases, the J end lost 7 bases, and 17 bases lay between the germline ends.

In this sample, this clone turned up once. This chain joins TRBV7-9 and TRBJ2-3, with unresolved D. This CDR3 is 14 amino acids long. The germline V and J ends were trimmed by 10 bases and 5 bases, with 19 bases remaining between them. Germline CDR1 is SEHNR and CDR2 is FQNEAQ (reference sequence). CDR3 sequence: CATILWIAQDTQYF. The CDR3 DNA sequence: TGTGCCACCATTCTGTGGATAGCACAAGATACGCAGTATTTT.

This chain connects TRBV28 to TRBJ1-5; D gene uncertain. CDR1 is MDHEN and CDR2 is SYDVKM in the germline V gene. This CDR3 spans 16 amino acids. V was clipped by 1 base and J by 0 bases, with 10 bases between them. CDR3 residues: CASSLLSGNSNQPQHF. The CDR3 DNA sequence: TGTGCCAGCAGTTTATTGTCAGGCAATAGCAATCAGCCCCAGCATTTT. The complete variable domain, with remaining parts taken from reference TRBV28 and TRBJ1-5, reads DVKVTQSSRYLVKRTGEKVFLECVQDMDHENMFWYRQDPGLGLRLIYFSYDVKMKEKGDIPEGYSVSREKKERFSLILESASTNQTSMYLCASSLLSGNSNQPQHFGDGTRLSIL.

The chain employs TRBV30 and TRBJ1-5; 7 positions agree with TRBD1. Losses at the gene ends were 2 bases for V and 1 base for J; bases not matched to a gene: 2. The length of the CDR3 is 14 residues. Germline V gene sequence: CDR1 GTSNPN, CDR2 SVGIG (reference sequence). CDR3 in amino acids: CAWSLQGSNQPQHF. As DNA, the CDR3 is TGTGCCTGGAGTTTACAGGGGAGCAATCAGCCCCAGCATTTT.

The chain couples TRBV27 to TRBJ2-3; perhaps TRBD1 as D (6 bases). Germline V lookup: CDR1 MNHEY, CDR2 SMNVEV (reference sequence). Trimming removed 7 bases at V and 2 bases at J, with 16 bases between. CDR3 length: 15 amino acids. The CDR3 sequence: CASTPGTTDTDTQYF. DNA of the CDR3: TGTGCCAGCACCCCAGGGACAACTGACACAGATACGCAGTATTTT.

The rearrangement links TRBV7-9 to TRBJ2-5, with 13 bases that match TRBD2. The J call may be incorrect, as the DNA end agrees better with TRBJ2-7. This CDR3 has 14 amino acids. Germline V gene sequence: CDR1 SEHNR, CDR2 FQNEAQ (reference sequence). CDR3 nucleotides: TGTGCCAGCACCGGACTAGCGGGAGAGAACGAGCAGTACTTC. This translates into CASTGLAGENEQYF.

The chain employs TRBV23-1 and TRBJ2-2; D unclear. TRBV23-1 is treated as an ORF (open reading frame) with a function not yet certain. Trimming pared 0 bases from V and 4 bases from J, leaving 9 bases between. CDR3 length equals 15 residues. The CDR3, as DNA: TGCGCCAGCAGTCAATCTTGGGGTGTCACCGGGGAGCTGTTTTTT. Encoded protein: CASSQSWGVTGELFF.

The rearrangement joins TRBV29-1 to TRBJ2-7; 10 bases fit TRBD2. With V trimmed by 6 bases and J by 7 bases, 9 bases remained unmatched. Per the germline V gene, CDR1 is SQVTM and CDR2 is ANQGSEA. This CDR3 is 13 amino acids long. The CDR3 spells CSVSGAGGREQYF. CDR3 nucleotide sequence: TGCAGCGTCTCCGGAGCGGGAGGGCGGGAGCAGTACTTC.

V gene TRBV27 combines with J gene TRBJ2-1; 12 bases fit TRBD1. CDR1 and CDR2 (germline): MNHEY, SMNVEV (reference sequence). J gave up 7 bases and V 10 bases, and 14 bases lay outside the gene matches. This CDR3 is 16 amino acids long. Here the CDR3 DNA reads TGTGCCACCCGCCCCGCCGGGACAGGGGGCTTGAATGAGCAGTTCTTC. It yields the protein CATRPAGTGGLNEQFF.

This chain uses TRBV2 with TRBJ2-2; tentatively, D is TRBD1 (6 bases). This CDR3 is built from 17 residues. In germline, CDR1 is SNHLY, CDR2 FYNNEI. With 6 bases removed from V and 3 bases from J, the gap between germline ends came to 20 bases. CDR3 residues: CASSRAKGETDTGELFF. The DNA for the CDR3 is TGTGCCAGCAGCCGGGCTAAGGGGGAAACGGACACCGGGGAGCTGTTTTTT.